The 32 T cell receptor beta chains below were found in one sample sequenced in a study of monozygotic twins with inflammatory bowel disease. TCRdb re-called the 5' RACE reads and catalogs CDR3 proteins one per entry, DNA excluded. The record lists more than 300,000 distinct CDR3 sequences, of which the ten most abundant hold just over 2.5%. Sequenced sample: blood. These TCRs come from a human donor with ulcerative colitis or Crohn's disease, or a healthy co-twin of an affected twin (not recorded which).

This chain connects TRBV12-3 or TRBV12-4 to TRBJ1-2. The CDR3 has 13 amino acids. The chain's CDR3 is CASSPEANYGYTF.

CDR3 in amino acids: CASSRAASGYTQYF. The J gene is TRBJ2-3, the V gene TRBV5-4; absent DNA, TCRdb's TRBD2 call cannot be checked. CDR1 and CDR2 from the germline V gene are SGHNT and YYREEE (reference sequence). The CDR3 contains 14 residues. The full variable domain, its missing parts supplied by reference TRBV5-4 and TRBJ2-3, is ETGVTQSPTHLIKTRGQQVTLRCSSQSGHNTVSWYQQALGQGPQFIFQYYREEENGRGNFPPRFSGLQFPNYSSELNVNALELDDSALYLCASSRAASGYTQYFGPGTRLTVL.

This rearrangement joins TRBV7-2 to TRBJ2-7; without DNA, the TCRdb call of TRBD1 cannot be checked. This CDR3 comprises 11 residues. The V gene's germline CDR1 is SGHTA and CDR2 FQGNSA. The CDR3 here is CASSLGQALHF.

This chain links TRBV9 with TRBJ2-7; TCRdb indicates TRBD2, and absent DNA this call remains unverified. Germline assignment: CDR1 SGDLS and CDR2 YYNGEE. The CDR3 is made up of 18 amino acids. The CDR3 loop is CASSVGPSGAQSSYEQYF.

CDR3 sequence: CASSPPWEGLYGYTF. The chain links TRBV18 to TRBJ1-2. Germline V lookup: CDR1 KGHSH, CDR2 LQKENI. The length of the CDR3 is 15 residues.

The chain combines TRBV11-2 with TRBJ1-5. Germline lookup yields CDR1 SGHAT and CDR2 FQNNGV. This CDR3 is built from 17 residues. The CDR3 region is CASSLDGSTYSNQPQHF.

This chain connects TRBV20-1 to TRBJ2-2. The CDR3 spans 13 residues. Germline assignment: CDR1 DFQATT and CDR2 SNEGSKA (reference sequence). The chain's CDR3 is CSASPNRVGELFF.

The chain recombines TRBV5-5 with TRBJ1-5; TCRdb's assignment of TRBD1 cannot be checked, as there is no DNA. The V gene's germline CDR1 is SGHKS and CDR2 YYEKEE (reference sequence). The CDR3 has 13 residues. The chain's CDR3 is CASSDRGYQPQHF. The variable domain in full, completed from reference TRBV5-5 and TRBJ1-5, reads DAGVTQSPTHLIKTRGQQVTLRCSPISGHKSVSWYQQVLGQGPQFIFQYYEKEERGRGNFPDRFSARQFPNYSSELNVNALLLGDSALYLCASSDRGYQPQHFGDGTRLSIL.

The V gene is TRBV5-4, the J gene TRBJ2-1; the TCRdb call, TRBD1, lacks DNA for checking. The CDR3 runs 14 residues. Germline CDR1 is SGHNT and CDR2 is YYREEE (reference sequence). The CDR3: CASSPVPGYNEQFF.

The chain is built from TRBV3-1 and TRBJ1-6. CDR3 length equals 13 residues. Germline assignment: CDR1 LGHDT and CDR2 YNNKEL (reference sequence). The CDR3 is CASSRDSNSPLHF.

The gene calls are TRBV10-2 and TRBJ1-5; TCRdb names TRBD1, which stays unverified in the absence of DNA. Germline V gene lookup returns CDR1 WSHSY and CDR2 SAAADI. CDR3 size: 14 residues. The CDR3 reads CASSASGADQPQHF.

The chain combines TRBV12-3 or TRBV12-4 with TRBJ2-5; the D call from TCRdb, TRBD1, cannot be confirmed without DNA. The CDR3 runs to 13 residues. CDR3 amino acids: CASILTGQETQYF.

This chain links TRBV7-9 with TRBJ2-1; without DNA, the TCRdb call of TRBD1 cannot be checked. Looked up from germline, CDR1 is SEHNR and CDR2 is FQNEAQ (reference sequence). This CDR3 comprises 14 residues. CDR3 loop: CASSLKLQGDEQFF.

The rearrangement uses TRBV18 and TRBJ1-4. The CDR3 totals 14 residues. Germline loops: CDR1 KGHSH, CDR2 LQKENI. CDR3 sequence: CASSRSGDRKKLFF.

The chain combines TRBV15 with TRBJ2-7. CDR3 length equals 16 residues. From germline, CDR1 is LNHNV and CDR2 YYDKDF (reference sequence). This CDR3 reads CATSRDRDTETYEQYF.

V usage is TRBV6-5 and J usage is TRBJ1-3; TCRdb reports TRBD1, a call that lacks DNA to check it against. There are 15 residues in the CDR3. Germline-derived CDR1 and CDR2 are MNHEY and SVGAGI. This chain's CDR3 is CASSYVGGSGNTIYF.

J is TRBJ2-1 and V is TRBV19. CDR3 length: 15 residues. Germline values: CDR1 LNHDA, CDR2 SQIVND (reference sequence). The CDR3 spells CASSTTVKVYNEQFF.

The CDR3 sequence is CSALEPQISEKLFF. The J gene is TRBJ1-4, the V gene TRBV20-1. The CDR3 length is 14 residues. In germline, CDR1 is DFQATT, CDR2 SNEGSKA (reference sequence).

The chain uses TRBV7-9 and TRBJ2-6. CDR1 and CDR2 (germline): SEHNR, FQNEAQ (reference sequence). The CDR3 runs to 16 residues. The CDR3 sequence: CASSLPGPPGANVLTF.

The V gene is TRBV7-9, the J gene TRBJ1-2; TCRdb returns TRBD1, unconfirmable since there is no DNA. The CDR3 length is 15 residues. From germline, CDR1 is SEHNR and CDR2 FQNEAQ (reference sequence). The CDR3 sequence: CASSPRQGAAYGYTF.

The chain recombines TRBV11-2 with TRBJ2-2; TCRdb indicates TRBD1, and absent DNA this call remains unverified. This CDR3 has 18 amino acids. Germline CDR1 and CDR2: SGHAT and FQNNGV. The CDR3 reads CASSWIGTGGANTGELFF. Supplemented by reference TRBV11-2 and TRBJ2-2, the full variable domain reads EAGVAQSPRYKIIEKRQSVAFWCNPISGHATLYWYQQILGQGPKLLIQFQNNGVVDDSQLPKDRFSAERLKGVDSTLKIQPAKLEDSAVYLCASSWIGTGGANTGELFFGEGSRLTVL.

The chain employs TRBV5-1 and TRBJ1-1; TCRdb proposes TRBD1, but this gene call is untestable without DNA. The length of the CDR3 is 14 residues. Germline assignment: CDR1 SGHRS and CDR2 YFSETQ. The CDR3 sequence is CASSLKTVNTEAFF.

This chain joins TRBV27 and TRBJ2-3. Germline assignment: CDR1 MNHEY and CDR2 SMNVEV (reference sequence). The CDR3 contains 15 residues. The CDR3: CASSLKGLRTDTQYF.

This rearrangement joins TRBV20-1 to TRBJ2-2; TCRdb picks TRBD2, but there is no DNA to check that call. Germline V gene data show CDR1 as DFQATT and CDR2 as SNEGSKA (reference sequence). The CDR3 covers 15 residues. CDR3 sequence reads: CSAPRGGRDTGELFF.

The V call is TRBV7-9, the J call TRBJ2-1; without DNA, the TCRdb call of TRBD2 cannot be checked. This CDR3 spans 16 amino acids. Germline V gene data show CDR1 as SEHNR and CDR2 as FQNEAQ (reference sequence). The CDR3 protein is CASSFESSGVYNEQFF.

This chain uses TRBV9 with TRBJ2-7. The V gene's germline CDR1 is SGDLS and CDR2 YYNGEE. This CDR3 is 14 amino acids long. This CDR3 is CASSVSGNSYEQYF.

The chain links TRBV29-1 to TRBJ2-7; TCRdb's assignment of TRBD1 cannot be checked, as there is no DNA. The CDR3 runs 14 residues. Per the germline V gene, CDR1 is SQVTM and CDR2 is ANQGSEA. This CDR3 reads CSVVVWDRSYEQYF.

The chain is built from TRBV27 and TRBJ1-2; lacking DNA, the TRBD1 call made by TCRdb goes unchecked. This CDR3 is built from 17 residues. Germline V lookup: CDR1 MNHEY, CDR2 SMNVEV (reference sequence). The CDR3 loop reads CASRFLQPGQGHYGYTF.

The chain recombines TRBV28 with TRBJ1-5; checking the TCRdb D call of TRBD1 is not possible without DNA. Germline V lookup: CDR1 MDHEN, CDR2 SYDVKM. This CDR3 is 14 amino acids long. CDR3: CASSLGTAQQPQHF.

The chain links TRBV7-2 to TRBJ2-3. CDR1 and CDR2 from the germline V gene are SGHTA and FQGNSA. The CDR3 is 16 amino acids. The CDR3 protein is CASSSQPDPSTDTQYF. The full variable domain, completed using reference TRBV7-2 and TRBJ2-3, is GAGVSQSPSNKVTEKGKDVELRCDPISGHTALYWYRQSLGQGLEFLIYFQGNSAPDKSGLPSDRFSAERTGGSVSTLTIQRTQQEDSAVYLCASSSQPDPSTDTQYFGPGTRLTVL.

V is TRBV18 and J is TRBJ2-5; TCRdb names TRBD1, which stays unverified in the absence of DNA. CDR3 size: 15 residues. CDR1 and CDR2 from the germline V gene are KGHSH and LQKENI. CDR3 residues: CASSPGTGIGETQYF.

Here the CDR3 reads CASSPVRRSTETQYF. The chain carries TRBV18 and TRBJ2-5. Per germline, CDR1 KGHSH and CDR2 LQKENI. This CDR3 contains 15 residues. Drawing the rest from reference TRBV18 and TRBJ2-5, the complete variable domain is NAGVMQNPRHLVRRRGQEARLRCSPMKGHSHVYWYRQLPEEGLKFMVYLQKENIIDESGMPKERFSAEFPKEGPSILRIQQVVRGDSAAYFCASSPVRRSTETQYFGPGTRLLVL.